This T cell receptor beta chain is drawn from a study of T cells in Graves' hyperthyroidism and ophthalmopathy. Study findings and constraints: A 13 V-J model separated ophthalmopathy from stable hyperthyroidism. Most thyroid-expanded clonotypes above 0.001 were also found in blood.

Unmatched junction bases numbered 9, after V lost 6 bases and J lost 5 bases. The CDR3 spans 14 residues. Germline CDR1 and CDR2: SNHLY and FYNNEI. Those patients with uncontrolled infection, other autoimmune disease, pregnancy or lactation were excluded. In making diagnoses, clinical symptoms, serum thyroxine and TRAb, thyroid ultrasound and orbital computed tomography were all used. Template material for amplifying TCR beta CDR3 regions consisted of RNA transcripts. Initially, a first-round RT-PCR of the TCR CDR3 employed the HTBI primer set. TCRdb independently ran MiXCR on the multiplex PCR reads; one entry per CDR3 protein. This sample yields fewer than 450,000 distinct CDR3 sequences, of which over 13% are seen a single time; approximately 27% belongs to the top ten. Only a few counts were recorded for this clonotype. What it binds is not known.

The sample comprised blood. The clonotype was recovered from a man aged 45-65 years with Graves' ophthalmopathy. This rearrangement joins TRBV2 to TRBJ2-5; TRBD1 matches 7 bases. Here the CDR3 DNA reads TGTGCCAGCAGCACCGACAGGGCCATGGAGACCCAGTACTTC. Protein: CASSTDRAMETQYF. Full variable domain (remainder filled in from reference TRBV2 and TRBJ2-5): EPEVTQTPSHQVTQMGQEVILRCVPISNHLYFYWYRQILGQKVEFLVSFYNNEISEKSEIFDDQFSVERPDGSNFTLKIRSTKLEDSAMYFCASSTDRAMETQYFGPGTRLLVL.